This T cell receptor (beta chain) was captured in a study of early T cells in non-severe SARS-CoV-2 infection. The CDR3 contains 13 residues when both ends are counted. Looked up from germline, CDR1 is ENHRY and CDR2 is SYGVKD. Turning to this clonotype: This likely comes from a read error, as the CDR3 has no conserved phenylalanine or tryptophan at its end. No DNA is shown, since the ends of the CDR3 on it are uncertain; the CDR3 is the one TCRdb lists.

TCRdb processed the 5' RACE reads anew with MiXCR; each CDR3 protein has one entry. The sample has over 25,000 distinct CDR3 sequences, roughly a tenth seen once. The source material was whole blood. V gene TRBV10-3 combines with J gene TRBJ1-4; TRBD1, the table's D call, was not compared with the DNA. This clonotype was sampled from an adult who was a healthcare worker with PCR-confirmed SARS-CoV-2 infection or an uninfected control (not recorded which). The CDR3 region is CAIRPLSGLHRLL.